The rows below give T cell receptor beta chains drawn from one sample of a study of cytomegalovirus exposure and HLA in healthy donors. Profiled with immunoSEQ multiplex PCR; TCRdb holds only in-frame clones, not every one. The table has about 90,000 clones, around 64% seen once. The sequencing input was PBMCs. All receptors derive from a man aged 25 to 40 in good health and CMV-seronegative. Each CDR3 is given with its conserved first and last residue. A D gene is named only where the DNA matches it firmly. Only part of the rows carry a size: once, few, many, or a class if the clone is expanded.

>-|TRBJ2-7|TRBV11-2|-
TGTGCCAGCAGCTTATCGAGCGGCCCTGTATACGAGCAGTACTTC
CASSLSSGPVYEQYF
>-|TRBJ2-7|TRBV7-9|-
TGTGCCAGCAGCTTAAGATTAGGCGACAAGTCCTACGAGCAGTACTTC
CASSLRLGDKSYEQYF
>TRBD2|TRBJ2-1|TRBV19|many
TGTGCCAGTAGCCCTAGCGGGGGGTCGTACAATGAGCAGTTCTTC
CASSPSGGSYNEQFF
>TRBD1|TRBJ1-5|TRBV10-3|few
TGTGCCATCAGTGAGGGACAGGGCGGGGGTAGCAATCAGCCCCAGCATTTT
CAISEGQGGGSNQPQHF
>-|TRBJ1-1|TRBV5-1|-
TGCGCCAGCAGCTTGGGTGGGGGGTCGAACACTGAAGCTTTCTTT
CASSLGGGSNTEAFF
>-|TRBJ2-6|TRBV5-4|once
TGTGCCAGCAACCCCAACCGAGGCTTCTCTGGGGCCAACGTCCTGACTTTC
CASNPNRGFSGANVLTF
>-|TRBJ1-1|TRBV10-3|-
TGTGCCATCAGTGAGTCGACATCCTACACTGAAGCTTTCTTT
CAISESTSYTEAFF
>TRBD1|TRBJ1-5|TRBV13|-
TGTGCCAGCAGCCGAAGGACAGGGGAAGGGAATCAGCCCCAGCATTTT
CASSRRTGEGNQPQHF
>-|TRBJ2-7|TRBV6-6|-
TGTGCCAGCAGTTACCAAGGGGCTGAGCAGTACTTC
CASSYQGAEQYF
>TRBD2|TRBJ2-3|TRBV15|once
TGTGCCACCAGCAGATCCCTAGCGGGGACAGATACGCAGTATTTT
CATSRSLAGTDTQYF
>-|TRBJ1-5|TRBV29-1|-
TGCAGCGTCCGACAGGATAGCAATCAGCCCCAGCATTTT
CSVRQDSNQPQHF
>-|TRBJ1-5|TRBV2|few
TGTGCCAGCAGACTAACAGGGAATCAGCCCCAGCATTTT
CASRLTGNQPQHF
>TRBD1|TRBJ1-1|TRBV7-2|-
TGTGCCAGCCGGGGACAGCCGAACACTGAAGCTTTCTTT
CASRGQPNTEAFF
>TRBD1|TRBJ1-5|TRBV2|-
TGTGCCAGCAGCGCGACAGGGGGGGCTCAGCCCCAGCATTTT
CASSATGGAQPQHF
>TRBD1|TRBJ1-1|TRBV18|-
TGTGCCAGCTCACCCGAGGACAGGCACACTGAAGCTTTCTTT
CASSPEDRHTEAFF
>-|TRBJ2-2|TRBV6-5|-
TGTGCCAGCTATACCCCGGGCGGGGAGCTGTTTTTT
CASYTPGGELFF
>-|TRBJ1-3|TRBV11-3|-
TGTGCCAGCCTCTTGTTGTACACCATATATTTT
CASLLLYTIYF
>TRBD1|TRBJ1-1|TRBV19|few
TGTGCCAGTAGGGACAGGCGCTTCACTGAAGCTTTCTTT
CASRDRRFTEAFF
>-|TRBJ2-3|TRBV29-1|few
TGCAGCGTTGATGGGAACAGGCTCCCCTCCACAGATACGCAGTATTTT
CSVDGNRLPSTDTQYF
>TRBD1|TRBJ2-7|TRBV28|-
TGTGCCAGCAGTCCCCGACAGGGGGCGCGTGAGCAGTACTTC
CASSPRQGAREQYF
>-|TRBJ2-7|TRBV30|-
TGTGCCTGGGTAGACAGACGTTCTGGCTACGAGCAGTACTTC
CAWVDRRSGYEQYF
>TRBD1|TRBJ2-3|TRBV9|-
TGTGCCAGCAGCGACTGGACGACAGGGGTGACAGATACGCAGTATTTT
CASSDWTTGVTDTQYF
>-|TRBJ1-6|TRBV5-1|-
TGCGCCAGCACACCCACCGGGGGAGCCTATAATTCACCCCTCCACTTT
CASTPTGGAYNSPLHF
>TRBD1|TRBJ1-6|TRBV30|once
TGTGCCTGGAGTCTAGATCCTTGGACAGGCAACGTGGCAAATTCACCCCTCCACTTT
CAWSLDPWTGNVANSPLHF
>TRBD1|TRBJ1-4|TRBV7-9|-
TGTGCCAGCAGCTTATTTGGACAGGGAGACGAAAAACTGTTTTTT
CASSLFGQGDEKLFF
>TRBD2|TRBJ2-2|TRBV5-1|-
TGCGCCAGCAGCTTGAAGGCGAGGGGAGGGGCGAACACCGGGGAGCTGTTTTTT
CASSLKARGGANTGELFF
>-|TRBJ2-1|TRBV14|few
TGTGCCAGCAGCCAAGATCGGACTTGGAATGAGCAGTTCTTC
CASSQDRTWNEQFF
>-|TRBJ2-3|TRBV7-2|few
TGTGCCAGCAGCTTAGATGCCAGGGCAGATACGCAGTATTTT
CASSLDARADTQYF
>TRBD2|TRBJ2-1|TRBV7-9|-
TGTGCCAGCAGCTTACGGGGGGGCTCCTACAATGAGCAGTTCTTC
CASSLRGGSYNEQFF
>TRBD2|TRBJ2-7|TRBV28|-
TGTGCCAGCAGTTTATTCGGGACTAGCGGGAGCTACGAGCAGTACTTC
CASSLFGTSGSYEQYF
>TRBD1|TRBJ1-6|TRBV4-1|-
TGCGCCAGCAGCCAGGCCCGGACAGGGGTAGGATCACCCCTCCACTTT
CASSQARTGVGSPLHF
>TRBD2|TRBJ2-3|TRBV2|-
TGTGCCAGTCTAATTTTGAGCGGGGGTAGCACAGATACGCAGTATTTT
CASLILSGGSTDTQYF
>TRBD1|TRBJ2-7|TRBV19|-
TGTGCCAGTACCCAGACAGGGAGCTACGAGCAGTACTTC
CASTQTGSYEQYF
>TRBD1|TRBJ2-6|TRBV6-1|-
TGTGCCAGCAGTGGTAGACAGGGGATAAAACTGGGTGGGGCCAACGTCCTGACTTTC
CASSGRQGIKLGGANVLTF
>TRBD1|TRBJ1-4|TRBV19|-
TGTGCCACTTCGGACAGGGAGGTCCCAAAACTGTTTTTT
CATSDREVPKLFF
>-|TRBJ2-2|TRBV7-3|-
TGTGCCAGCACCGGGACTGCGAACACCGGGGAGCTGTTTTTT
CASTGTANTGELFF
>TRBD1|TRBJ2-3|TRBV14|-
TGTGCCAGCAGCTATCGGACAGGGAGCACAGATACGCAGTATTTT
CASSYRTGSTDTQYF
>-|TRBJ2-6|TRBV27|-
TGTGCCAGCAGTTTACGTCCAGGGGCGGGGGCCAACGTCCTGACTTTC
CASSLRPGAGANVLTF
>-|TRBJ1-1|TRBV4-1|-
TGCGCCAGCAGCCTAGGGGAGAACACTGAAGCTTTCTTT
CASSLGENTEAFF
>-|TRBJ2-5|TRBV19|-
TGTGCCAGTAGTATTAGAGAGACCCAGTACTTC
CASSIRETQYF
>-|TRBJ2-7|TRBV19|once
TGTGCCAGTAGTATAGCCTTTTCCTACGAGCAGTACTTC
CASSIAFSYEQYF
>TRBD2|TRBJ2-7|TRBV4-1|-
TGCGCCAGCAGCCCGCGGACTAGCTACGAGCAGTACTTC
CASSPRTSYEQYF
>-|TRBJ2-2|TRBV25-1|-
TGTGCCAGCAGTGAACCCCCCTCCGGGGAGCTGTTTTTT
CASSEPPSGELFF
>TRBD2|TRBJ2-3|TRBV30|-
TGTGCCTGGAGCAGGACTAGCGTGTCGTCAGATACGCAGTATTTT
CAWSRTSVSSDTQYF
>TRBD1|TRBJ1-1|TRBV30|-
TGTGCCTGGAGTCGCACCAGGGACAGCCGGATCACTGAAGCTTTCTTT
CAWSRTRDSRITEAFF
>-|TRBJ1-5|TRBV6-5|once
TGTGCCAGCAGTTACTCGGCAGGCGCTCAGCCCCAGCATTTT
CASSYSAGAQPQHF
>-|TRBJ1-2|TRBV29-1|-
TGCAGCGTTGTCACAGGGTCCCTAGGCTACACCTTC
CSVVTGSLGYTF
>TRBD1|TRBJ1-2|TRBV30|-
TGTGCCCTCAGGGGGGACGCCGACTATGGCTACACCTTC
CALRGDADYGYTF
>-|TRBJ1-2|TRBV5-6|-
TGTGCCAGCAGCCAATACTTGAGGGACTACACCTTC
CASSQYLRDYTF
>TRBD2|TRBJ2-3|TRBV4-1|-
TGCGCCAGCAGCCCCATTCAAGCGGGAACAGATACGCAGTATTTT
CASSPIQAGTDTQYF
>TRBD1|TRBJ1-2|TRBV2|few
TGTGCCAGCAGTGGGACAGGGAAAGCTAACTATGGCTACACCTTC
CASSGTGKANYGYTF
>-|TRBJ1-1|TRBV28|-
TGTGCCAGTAGGGTCCAGGGAACTGAAGCTTTCTTT
CASRVQGTEAFF
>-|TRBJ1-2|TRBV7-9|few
TGTGCCAGCAGCTTAGCCCTTGGGAGGGAAGACAACTATGGCTACACCTTC
CASSLALGREDNYGYTF
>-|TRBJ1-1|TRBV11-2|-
TGTGCCAGCAGCCAAAGACAGGTTGAAGCTTTCTTT
CASSQRQVEAFF
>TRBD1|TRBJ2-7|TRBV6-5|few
TGTGCCAGCAGCGGGACAGGCTACGAGCAGTACTTC
CASSGTGYEQYF
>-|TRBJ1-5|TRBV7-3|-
TGTCCCAGCAGCCCGGGACTTCTGGACAATCAGCCCCAGCATTTT
CPSSPGLLDNQPQHF
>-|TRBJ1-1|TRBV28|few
TGTGCCAGCAGTTTACTTAAACAGGGTGAAGCTTTCTTT
CASSLLKQGEAFF
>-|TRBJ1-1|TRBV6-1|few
TGTGCCAGCAGTGAGGGGGGACGAATATTCACTGAAGCTTTCTTT
CASSEGGRIFTEAFF
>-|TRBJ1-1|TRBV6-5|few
TGTGCCAGCAGCCAGCGACCGAGCGGGGGGGAAGCTTTCTTT
CASSQRPSGGEAFF